This TCR beta chain is from a study of beta chain features in type 1 diabetes listed by TCRdb under 2018. In the study overall: Patients and healthy donors did not differ in mean age, gender distribution, total cell number or subset yield. A total of 107,917,701 sorted cells were examined across all samples, and the number of cells per subset was strongly correlated with RNA yield. The study compared TCRB repertoires of sorted circulating CD4+ T cell subsets between recently diagnosed type 1 diabetes patients and matched healthy donors. Regulatory and stem cell-like memory subsets were isolated from only 8 patients and about eight healthy donors, whereas naive and central memory subsets came from all 30 or so donors.

The High Capacity cDNA Reverse Transcription Kit was used to reverse transcribe all of the isolated RNA, meaning that expressed TCRB transcripts were what got sequenced. Naive, central memory and regulatory T cell samples underwent deep immunoSEQ sequencing, averaging roughly 3.4 million total reads per sample. After sorted cells were lysed in RLT buffer, RNA was extracted with DNase-treated RNeasy Micro or Mini kits, with the choice depending on cell number. Each cell subset was processed separately to prevent cross-contamination, with patient and healthy donor samples processed together. The immunoSEQ multiplex PCR was used to amplify TCRB sequences from cDNA, generating 87-bp fragments that spanned the CDR3 region. Amplicons were sequenced on the Illumina HiSeq platform. Per the original workflow: Synthetic template baselines were used to correct PCR bias computationally, reads within Hamming distance 2 were collapsed, and singletons that could not be merged were discarded. Reads were aligned against IMGT so that V, D and J genes, CDR3 length and insertions or deletions at six rearrangement sites could be assigned. Clonotype counts were normalized to sorted cell number within each subset before computing true diversity and Gini coefficients with the tcR R package. The overlap coefficient, calculated on TCRB nucleotide sequences, was used to quantify repertoire sharing. In TCRdb, the immuneACCESS table is reduced to in-frame sequences with V and J assigned. These tables do not hold every clone; where another copy was compared, an unresolved V gene accounts for under half, and the others remain unexplained. The V and J calls and the clone size are those of that table, but D and trimming were determined from the DNA. In this sample the table shows approximately 100,000 clones, under 30% of which occur a single time. Together, the top ten hold 0.5% to 0.55% of the sample.

According to the germline V gene, CDR1 reads MNHNS and CDR2 reads SASEGT. From the cysteine through the phenylalanine, the CDR3 covers 15 amino acids. Only the CDR3 DNA is retained, 45 bases long and in frame from the first base. V and J are trimmed by 6 bases and 6 bases, and the gene matches miss 9 bases of the junction. From each donor, a single peripheral blood sample of 100 to 150 mL on average was drawn into heparinised tubes. Using a panel that included CD45RO, CCR7, CD25, CD127, CD95 and CD27, naive, central memory, regulatory and stem cell-like memory CD4+ T cells were sorted on a BD FACSAria II. All sorted populations exceeded 95% purity. PBMCs were isolated right away by Lymphoprep density gradient centrifugation and were stained directly, without culture. Samples were stained and sorted in pairs, with one healthy donor and one patient per experiment, so that batch effects were minimized.

This clone was seen once. This receptor's antigen is unknown. Per-nucleotide qualities are absent, and no much larger clonotype sits a single base away. The paper as a whole reports these results and caveats: Because the HLA sub-analyses included only small numbers of individuals, any influence of HLA type on TCRB rearrangement was left unresolved. Fewer insertions and more nucleotide deletions at VDJ recombination sites were observed in patients with type 1 diabetes, implying thymic rearrangement abnormalities. In all four CD4+ subsets, TCRB CDR3 length was moderately but significantly shorter in type 1 diabetes patients. Naive, central memory and regulatory TCRB repertoires appeared more similar among patients than among healthy donors. PCR may preferentially amplify shorter templates, but because patient and control samples were amplified and corrected together, any resulting skew would affect both groups equally. Sequencing cDNA rather than genomic DNA could over-represent highly expressing activated cells, although activation and CD3 levels did not differ between groups.

Here the chain combines TRBV6-1 and TRBJ2-1; 9 bases in the middle match TRBD2. The clonotype originates from a woman between 18 and 29 years old with type 1 diabetes. Sequences were obtained from central memory CD4+ T cells from blood. The nucleotide sequence is TGTGCCAGCAGGGCCTTGCGGGAGGGGGTCAATGAGCAGTTCTTC. This is translated as CASRALREGVNEQFF.